This is a list of T cell receptor beta chains from one sample in a study of cytomegalovirus exposure and HLA in healthy donors. Sequencing was performed with immunoSEQ multiplex PCR; in TCRdb, only in-frame clones are kept and a portion is missing. The table has tens of thousands of clones, around 80% seen once. Sequencing was performed on PBMCs. The receptor source for this set is a man aged 18 to 29 in good health and CMV-seronegative. CDR3s leave out the opening cysteine and the closing phenylalanine or tryptophan. The size of a clone is reported for some rows only, either as once, few or many, or as a class for expanded clones.

- TRBV5-1 14 ASSVETAGPMDTQY
- TRBV28 10 ASSFVYNEQF
- TRBV6-5 12 ASRAVSINQPQH
- TRBV19 14 ASSIISLASRETQY
once TRBV28 13 ASSTSTNYQQPQH
- TRBV6-4 14 ASRRLAGGPIGEQF
- TRBV30 13 AWQATGFIIYEQY
- TRBV29-1 10 SAGGLGEKLF
- TRBV7-2 13 ASSHFPLSLQTQY
- TRBV7-3 13 ASSPRTSVDNEQF
- TRBV29-1 10 SVEDVRYGYT
- TRBV5-6 15 ASSLGAGGPSTDTQY
once TRBV5-1 13 ASSLISANTGELF
once TRBV5-4 12 ASSPGQGGHEQY
- TRBV2 13 ASRPAGAPNEKLF
- TRBV10-1 11 ASSDRNNSPLH
once TRBV6-1 13 ASSASDRGFQPQH
- TRBV4-2 14 ASSQAGTGIGETQY
- TRBV10-3 12 AISDLSNNQPQH
- TRBV27 12 ASSMGQGNQPQH
- TRBV2 13 ASSEKLRSTDTQY
- TRBV6-5 13 ASRDRFSYNSPLH
- TRBV6-6 13 ASTLQGSNKNIQY
- TRBV27 11 ASSFLRGETQY
- TRBV7-3 14 ASSDGAGGPTDTQY
- TRBV7-8 14 ASKKKDRSSSYEQY
- TRBV6-1 11 ASSATGRHEQY
- TRBV5-1 12 ASTVASGEGTQY
- TRBV5-6 14 ASSLALDREKKEQY
- TRBV28 11 ASRSFGLNEQF
- TRBV5-8 14 ASSPRGVGRNTEAF
- TRBV6-1 17 ASSVLAGGGTHVPGELF
- TRBV27 10 ASNPRNTEAF
- TRBV5-6 14 ASSLGHSSYNSPLH
once TRBV30 12 AWGEGDRDYEQY
- TRBV5-1 11 ASSSTANTEAF
once TRBV19 13 ASSSAGTTNTEAF
- TRBV7-2 13 ASSLAAKLNTEAF
- TRBV9 13 ASSVVQGPYNEQF
- TRBV30 16 AWSGGGSSGKAYNEQF
- TRBV28 11 ASSWDSQETQY
- TRBV2 13 ASSLEETYNSPLH
once TRBV30 16 AWSGGDRGGGVQETQY
- TRBV6-5 13 ASSGGTAGANVLT
- TRBV2 14 ASRPGLAGTKNIQY
- TRBV5-6 14 ASSLVGRGPSETQY
- TRBV5-6 14 ASSLAGGVFVYEQY
- TRBV6-6 13 ASSHQAGVLETQY
- TRBV19 11 ASSSVGGTEAF
- TRBV15 15 ATSTRDRGLSNTEAF
- TRBV6-5 13 ASRDRNLYNSPLN